This T cell receptor (beta chain) was recovered during a study of blood T cell repertoires in COVID-19. The overall study: The United States, Italy and Spain were the sources of the acute and convalescent COVID-19 samples. PBMCs, B-cell-depleted T cells, or T cells were the source of the cDNA or gDNA that made up the material.

Original processing methods: Cell counts per sample came from amplifying reference gene primers. Clones were read by immunoSEQ multiplex PCR, and TCRdb kept only the in-frame ones, dropping some. For V, J and clone size, that table is used; D and trimming come from the DNA. The data hold about 150,000 clones, with approximately 86% observed a single time. V trimming: 7 bases; J trimming: 0 bases; junction bases outside the gene matches: 3. Germline CDR1 reads SEHNR; CDR2 reads FQNEAQ (reference sequence). The CDR3 runs 14 residues. Sequencing was carried out using peripheral blood. V and J are TRBV7-9 and TRBJ1-2; TRBD1 matches at 9 bases. This clonotype was obtained from a man in his forties or fifties with active or convalescent COVID-19. In nucleotides, the CDR3 is TGTGCCAGCACCCGACAGGGGGCTAACTATGGCTACACCTTC. Translating gives CASTRQGANYGYTF.